This TCR beta chain emerged from a study of early T cells in non-severe SARS-CoV-2 infection. Study in general: Sequencing used unsorted whole-blood bulk RNA, so chains lack pairing. General study findings and limits: Clonotype matching in VDJdb favored anti-spike CD8 responses and did not capture private and CD4 specificities.

V lost 1 base to trimming and J lost 2 bases, with 11 bases between them. CDR3 length: 16 amino acids. Germline V lookup: CDR1 MGHRA, CDR2 YSYEKL. This clonotype was observed many times. Its target is unknown. Researchers tagged individual cDNA molecules with unique molecular identifiers. TCRdb analysed the 5' RACE reads with MiXCR anew, one entry per CDR3 protein. Of roughly 40,000 distinct CDR3 sequences listed, roughly 4.2% are singletons. The TCR was taken from an adult who was a healthcare worker with PCR-confirmed SARS-CoV-2 infection or an uninfected control (not recorded which). Sequencing was performed on whole blood. The chain employs TRBV4-1 and TRBJ2-2; no firm D call. In DNA form, the CDR3 reads TGCGCCAGCAGCCAAGGCATGGGTCTAAACACCGGGGAGCTGTTTTTT. Protein sequence: CASSQGMGLNTGELFF.